A selection of T cell receptor beta chains follows, all from one sample in a study of blood T cell repertoires in COVID-19. The table came from immunoSEQ multiplex PCR; TCRdb's copy has only in-frame clones and leaves some out. The profile shows about 140,000 clones, less than 85% of them singletons. Sequenced input: PBMCs or T cells enriched from blood (not recorded which). These receptor sequences come from a woman aged 18-29 years who had been exposed to COVID-19. Each CDR3 is given with its conserved first and last residue. The order of the fields is V gene, CDR3 length, D gene, J gene, clone size, CDR3 DNA, CDR3 protein. A D gene is named only where the DNA matches it firmly. A clone size is listed for some rows: how often the clone was seen (once, few, many), or a class if it is expanded.

V: TRBV5-1; length: 16; D: TRBD2; J: TRBJ2-1; size: few; DNA: TGCGCCAGCAGGAACGGACTAGCGGGAGAATGGGATGAGCAGTTCTTC; CDR3: CASRNGLAGEWDEQFF
V: TRBV28; length: 14; D: TRBD1; J: TRBJ1-2; size: -; DNA: TGTGCCAGCAGTTTAGTAGGGACAGCCTATGGCTACACCTTC; CDR3: CASSLVGTAYGYTF
V: TRBV12-3/TRBV12-4; length: 13; D: -; J: TRBJ1-4; size: -; DNA: TGTGCCAGCAGTTCCCGCGGGTGGGAAAAACTGTTTTTT; CDR3: CASSSRGWEKLFF
V: TRBV5-8; length: 14; D: -; J: TRBJ2-3; size: -; DNA: TGTGCCAGCAGCCGCACTCCTACAGGGTCCACGCAGTATTTT; CDR3: CASSRTPTGSTQYF
V: TRBV9; length: 15; D: TRBD1; J: TRBJ1-6; size: -; DNA: TGTGCCAGCAGCGGGACAGGGGTTGGCGGTTCACCCCTCCACTTT; CDR3: CASSGTGVGGSPLHF
V: TRBV3-1/TRBV3-2; length: 16; D: TRBD2; J: TRBJ2-2; size: -; DNA: TGTGCCAGCAGCCAAGTTAGCGGGAGAAACACCGGGGAGCTGTTTTTT; CDR3: CASSQVSGRNTGELFF
V: TRBV7-7; length: 16; D: -; J: TRBJ1-5; size: -; DNA: TGTGCCAGCAGCCAAAGGACAGCCAAGGGCAATCAGCCCCAGCATTTT; CDR3: CASSQRTAKGNQPQHF
V: TRBV4-3; length: 16; D: -; J: TRBJ1-6; size: -; DNA: TGCGCCAGCAGCCAAGTCTTGTCAGGGTATAATTCACCCCTCCACTTT; CDR3: CASSQVLSGYNSPLHF
V: TRBV6-5; length: 14; D: -; J: TRBJ1-6; size: few; DNA: TGTGCCATCTCTCAGGGATCCTATAATTCACCCCTCCACTTT; CDR3: CAISQGSYNSPLHF
V: TRBV5-6; length: 15; D: -; J: TRBJ1-5; size: -; DNA: TGTGCCAGCAGCCGCACAGGTACCGGCAATCAGCCCCAGCATTTT; CDR3: CASSRTGTGNQPQHF
V: TRBV15; length: 15; D: -; J: TRBJ2-7; size: -; DNA: TGTGCCACCAGCACCCGATCGGTCGCTTCCTACGAGCAGTACTTC; CDR3: CATSTRSVASYEQYF
V: TRBV7-2; length: 13; D: -; J: TRBJ1-5; size: -; DNA: TGTGCCAGCAGCCGATGGAGCGCTCAGCCCCAGCATTTT; CDR3: CASSRWSAQPQHF
V: TRBV30; length: 16; D: TRBD1; J: TRBJ1-6; size: -; DNA: TGTGCCTGGAGTGGGAGGACAGGCGGCGGGAATTCACCCCTCCACTTT; CDR3: CAWSGRTGGGNSPLHF
V: TRBV7-2; length: 15; D: TRBD1; J: TRBJ1-6; size: -; DNA: TGTGCCAGCAGCCCACAGGGGCAGCAGAATTCACCCCTCCACTTT; CDR3: CASSPQGQQNSPLHF
V: TRBV23-1; length: 14; D: -; J: TRBJ1-1; size: -; DNA: TGCGCCAGCAGTCAATCGGGGGGTTACATGGGTGCTTTCTTT; CDR3: CASSQSGGYMGAFF
V: TRBV10-1; length: 15; D: -; J: TRBJ2-1; size: -; DNA: TGCGCCAGCAGTGATTTCCCCCGGGGTCTCAATGAGCAGTTCTTC; CDR3: CASSDFPRGLNEQFF
V: TRBV3-1/TRBV3-2; length: 14; D: -; J: TRBJ2-7; size: -; DNA: TGTGCCAGCAGCCTCCTCGCGAGCTCCTACGAGCAGTACTTC; CDR3: CASSLLASSYEQYF
V: TRBV7-2; length: 12; D: -; J: TRBJ2-7; size: -; DNA: TGTGCCAGCAGCTTATTAGCTTACGAGCAGTACTTC; CDR3: CASSLLAYEQYF
V: TRBV4-3; length: 16; D: -; J: TRBJ2-1; size: -; DNA: TGCGCCAGCAGCCAAGATGGGCTAGCGAACTACAATGAGCAGTTCTTC; CDR3: CASSQDGLANYNEQFF
V: TRBV4-1; length: 15; D: -; J: TRBJ1-1; size: once; DNA: TGCGCCAGCAGCCAAGATGGGGGGGGGTCGACTGAAGCTTTCTTT; CDR3: CASSQDGGGSTEAFF
V: TRBV4-2; length: 14; D: TRBD1; J: TRBJ1-5; size: -; DNA: TGTGCCAGCAGCCCCGGACAGGAGAATCAGCCCCAGCATTTT; CDR3: CASSPGQENQPQHF
V: TRBV7-3; length: 15; D: TRBD1; J: TRBJ2-7; size: -; DNA: TGTGCCAGCCGCTTGGCAGGGGGCCAATCGAACGAGCAGTACTTC; CDR3: CASRLAGGQSNEQYF
V: TRBV20-1; length: 11; D: -; J: TRBJ1-2; size: -; DNA: TGCAGTGCTAGGAGTCCATCTGGCTACACCTTC; CDR3: CSARSPSGYTF
V: TRBV28; length: 14; D: -; J: TRBJ1-4; size: -; DNA: TGTGCCAGCAGTGTCGGGGGGACTAATGAAAAACTGTTTTTT; CDR3: CASSVGGTNEKLFF
V: TRBV28; length: 18; D: TRBD1; J: TRBJ1-2; size: -; DNA: TGTGCCAGCAGTTTTCGCTACTCTTCCGGGACAGGGGTTTATGGCTACACCTTC; CDR3: CASSFRYSSGTGVYGYTF
V: TRBV18; length: 13; D: -; J: TRBJ2-5; size: -; DNA: TGTGCCAGCTCACCGAGCCCGAAGGAGACCCAGTACTTC; CDR3: CASSPSPKETQYF
V: TRBV9; length: 13; D: -; J: TRBJ1-2; size: -; DNA: TGTGCCAGCAGCGTAGAAAGGGGCTATGGCTACACCTTC; CDR3: CASSVERGYGYTF
V: TRBV12-3/TRBV12-4; length: 13; D: -; J: TRBJ2-4; size: -; DNA: TGTGCCAGCAGTTCCCTAACCCAGGGGCCTGGCTACTTC; CDR3: CASSSLTQGPGYF
V: TRBV19; length: 16; D: TRBD1; J: TRBJ1-5; size: -; DNA: TGTGCCAGTAGTCGGACAGGGGGCGCGAGCAATCAGCCCCAGCATTTT; CDR3: CASSRTGGASNQPQHF
V: TRBV12-3/TRBV12-4; length: 11; D: -; J: TRBJ2-7; size: -; DNA: TGTGCCAGCACCTCGGGGTACGAGCAGTACTTC; CDR3: CASTSGYEQYF
V: TRBV10-3; length: 16; D: TRBD2; J: TRBJ2-7; size: -; DNA: TGTGCCATCAGTGGCCCTACTAGCGGGAGCTCCTACGAGCAGTACTTC; CDR3: CAISGPTSGSSYEQYF
V: TRBV27; length: 15; D: TRBD1; J: TRBJ1-1; size: once; DNA: TGTGCCAGCAGTTCCAAGGACAGGGGGACTACTGAAGCTTTCTTT; CDR3: CASSSKDRGTTEAFF
V: TRBV7-8; length: 13; D: TRBD2; J: TRBJ2-1; size: -; DNA: TGTGCCAGCGCACAGACTAGCGACAATGAGCAGTTCTTC; CDR3: CASAQTSDNEQFF
V: TRBV19; length: 14; D: -; J: TRBJ1-5; size: -; DNA: TGTGCCAGTACCTCAGACGGGGGCAATCAGCCCCAGCATTTT; CDR3: CASTSDGGNQPQHF
V: TRBV12-5; length: 14; D: -; J: TRBJ2-5; size: -; DNA: TGTGCTAGTGGTTTGGACGGTCGGGTCGAGACCCAGTACTTC; CDR3: CASGLDGRVETQYF
V: TRBV5-1; length: 13; D: -; J: TRBJ2-5; size: -; DNA: TGCGCCAGCAGCTTAGGAGGGAGGGAGACCCAGTACTTC; CDR3: CASSLGGRETQYF
V: TRBV6-6; length: 21; D: TRBD2; J: TRBJ2-6; size: -; DNA: TGTGCCAGCAGTCAGGGACTAGCGGGAGTTTTATTGGGCTCTGGGGCCAACGTCCTGACTTTC; CDR3: CASSQGLAGVLLGSGANVLTF
V: TRBV4-3; length: 16; D: -; J: TRBJ2-1; size: -; DNA: TGCGCCAGCAGCCAGGGGGCGATCAACTCCTACAATGAGCAGTTCTTC; CDR3: CASSQGAINSYNEQFF
V: TRBV5-5; length: 15; D: -; J: TRBJ1-5; size: few; DNA: TGTGCCAGCAGCTTGAGGGGCGTTGTTGTTCAGCCCCAGCATTTT; CDR3: CASSLRGVVVQPQHF
V: TRBV28; length: 15; D: TRBD2; J: TRBJ2-7; size: -; DNA: TGTGCCAGCACCCCTGCGGGAGGGCCCGCAGACGAGCAGTACTTC; CDR3: CASTPAGGPADEQYF
V: TRBV18; length: 15; D: -; J: TRBJ1-1; size: -; DNA: TGTGCCAGCTCACCCTTCCGGGGGTCTGACACTGAAGCTTTCTTT; CDR3: CASSPFRGSDTEAFF
V: TRBV27; length: 15; D: -; J: TRBJ2-7; size: -; DNA: TGTGCCAGCAGTTCACTCGACAGGTCCGCCTACGAGCAGTACTTC; CDR3: CASSSLDRSAYEQYF
V: TRBV19; length: 15; D: TRBD2; J: TRBJ2-1; size: once; DNA: TGTGCCAGTATTTCCTGGGGGGAGGGTTCCTATGAGCAGTTCTTC; CDR3: CASISWGEGSYEQFF
V: TRBV6-1; length: 15; D: TRBD2; J: TRBJ2-3; size: -; DNA: TGTGCCAGCAGTGAAAGAATGGGGGGGGGTGATACGCAGTATTTT; CDR3: CASSERMGGGDTQYF
V: TRBV3-1/TRBV3-2; length: 15; D: TRBD1; J: TRBJ2-7; size: -; DNA: TGTGCCAGCAGCCACGACAGGGATTTAGACTACGAGCAGTACTTC; CDR3: CASSHDRDLDYEQYF
V: TRBV30; length: 11; D: TRBD1; J: TRBJ2-1; size: -; DNA: TGTGCCTGGAGTGTTGGACAGGTCGGATTCTTC; CDR3: CAWSVGQVGFF
V: TRBV10-3; length: 13; D: TRBD2; J: TRBJ2-3; size: -; DNA: TGTGCCATCGGGACTAGCGGCACAGATACGCAGTATTTT; CDR3: CAIGTSGTDTQYF
V: TRBV7-9; length: 17; D: TRBD2; J: TRBJ2-1; size: -; DNA: TGTGCCAGCCCAGCGCCACCCGGGAGGGCCCGGTACAATGAGCAGTTCTTC; CDR3: CASPAPPGRARYNEQFF
V: TRBV30; length: 12; D: -; J: TRBJ1-1; size: -; DNA: TGTGCCTGGAGTATGAGGAACACTGAAGCTTTCTTT; CDR3: CAWSMRNTEAFF
V: TRBV5-6; length: 16; D: TRBD1; J: TRBJ1-1; size: -; DNA: TGTGCCAGCAGCTTTTCTCCACGACAGGGCCTAAACAAAGCTTTCTTT; CDR3: CASSFSPRQGLNKAFF
V: TRBV19; length: 12; D: -; J: TRBJ2-1; size: -; DNA: TGTGCCAGTAGTACCCATAACGGCGGGCAGTTCTTC; CDR3: CASSTHNGGQFF
V: TRBV28; length: 16; D: TRBD1; J: TRBJ1-5; size: -; DNA: TGTGCCAGCAGTTTCGTGACAGGGCTAGGCAATCAGCCCCAGCATTTT; CDR3: CASSFVTGLGNQPQHF